The subject of this entry is one TCR beta chain. This record belongs to a study of blood T cell repertoires in COVID-19. In the study overall: COVID-19 samples collected from the United States, Italy and Spain covered acute and convalescent phases. PBMCs, B-cell-depleted T cells, or T cells provided the cDNA or gDNA that made up the material.

Study processing details: From reference gene primer amplification, estimates of nucleated cell counts were derived. Sequencing was performed with immunoSEQ multiplex PCR; in TCRdb, only in-frame clones are kept and a portion is missing. That table gives V, J and clone size, and the DNA gave D and trimming. The sample yields more than 250,000 clones, about 86% seen once. The ends were cut back, 5 bases at V and 10 bases at J, with 17 bases in the middle. Germline V CDR1 and CDR2: MNHEY, SMNVEV (reference sequence). The CDR3 is made up of 13 amino acids. The TCR comes from a young man with active or convalescent COVID-19. V is TRBV27 and J is TRBJ1-1, with a tentative D call TRBD1 (5 bases). The specimen sequenced was peripheral blood. The CDR3 loop is CASSAQGVGGAFF. CDR3 nucleotide sequence: TGTGCCAGCAGTGCCCAGGGCGTCGGTGGAGCTTTCTTT.